This TCR beta chain was identified in a study of Tregs in tolerant kidney transplant recipients. Assay used: immunoSEQ multiplex PCR; TCRdb lists only in-frame clones, some missing. The sample consists of 70,000 to 95,000 clones, 91% of them appearing once. The CDR3 is 17 amino acids. Trimming pared 4 bases from V and 1 base from J, leaving 19 bases between. CDR1 is LNHDA, CDR2 SQIVND, per germline (reference sequence). General study points: Tregs expanded with activated donor B cells seemed most donor-specific. Nucleotide sequences could not be compared across some patients' samples due to primer changes.

This clone has just one count. Its specificity is not known. The chain uses TRBV19 and TRBJ1-1; possible D gene TRBD1, 6 bases. The sequencing used Tregs from blood, collected before the transplant. The receptor comes from a human donor who received a combined kidney and bone marrow transplant. The CDR3 nucleotides are TGTGCCAGTAGTAACCCCCGGGGGGGCAGGGCGAACACTGAAGCTTTCTTT. It translates to CASSNPRGGRANTEAFF.